A single sample gave rise to the 8 T cell receptor beta chains below, sequenced in a study of T cells in Graves' hyperthyroidism and ophthalmopathy. Amplification of TCR beta CDR3 regions was performed using RNA transcripts as template. The HTBI primer set drove a first-round RT-PCR of the TCR CDR3. From the multiplex PCR reads, TCRdb called clonotypes with MiXCR, one entry per CDR3 protein. This table has over 450,000 distinct CDR3 sequences, 17% appearing once. The material sequenced was blood. These receptors all come from a woman aged 18-35 years with Graves' ophthalmopathy.

This chain uses TRBV4-2 with TRBJ2-2; D may be TRBD1 (5 bases). Deletions cut 1 base from V and 3 bases from J, with 12 bases between. This CDR3 has 16 amino acids. Germline V CDR1 and CDR2: LGHNA, YNFKEQ. CDR3 in amino acids: CASSQGPGQDTGELFF. The DNA for the CDR3 is TGTGCCAGCAGCCAAGGCCCAGGGCAGGACACCGGGGAGCTGTTTTTT.

The V gene is TRBV20-1, the J gene TRBJ2-1, with 8 nucleotides matching TRBD2. The CDR3 length is 20 residues. CDR1 is DFQATT and CDR2 is SNEGSKA in the germline V gene (reference sequence). The trim removed 2 bases at V and 2 bases at J, leaving 20 bases unmatched. CDR3 loop: CSARQPTGTSENAPYNEQFF. The CDR3, as DNA: TGCAGTGCTAGACAACCAACCGGGACTAGTGAGAACGCGCCCTACAATGAGCAGTTCTTC.

This chain uses TRBV4-1 with TRBJ1-2; no clear D. Germline lookup yields CDR1 MGHRA and CDR2 YSYEKL. The V end lost 0 bases, the J end lost 0 bases, and 14 bases lay between the germline ends. The CDR3 is made up of 17 amino acids. The CDR3 DNA follows: TGCGCCAGCAGCCAAGATCGCCTCGGCGGAACTAACTATGGCTACACCTTC. This translates into CASSQDRLGGTNYGYTF.

This chain uses TRBV5-1 with TRBJ2-1, with a weak D call TRBD2 (5 bases). CDR1 is SGHRS and CDR2 is YFSETQ in the germline V gene. This CDR3 has 16 amino acids. V lost 0 bases, J lost 8 bases, and 18 bases lay in between. The CDR3 is CASSLGQSGFFYEQFF. The CDR3 DNA is TGCGCCAGCAGCTTGGGCCAGAGCGGTTTCTTTTATGAGCAGTTCTTC.

This clonotype was recorded a few times. V is TRBV13 and J is TRBJ2-7, with D perhaps matching TRBD1 or TRBD2 (5 bases each). Trimming left V 5 bases short and J 2 bases short, with 16 bases between. This CDR3 is built from 15 residues. Germline V gene sequence: CDR1 PRHDT, CDR2 FYEKMQ (reference sequence). The CDR3 spells CASSPSGTPAYEQYF. CDR3 in DNA: TGTGCCAGCAGCCCGAGTGGGACGCCGGCCTACGAGCAGTACTTC.

This clonotype was counted many times. The chain carries TRBV12-3 or TRBV12-4 and TRBJ2-5; TRBD2 is a possible D gene (6 bases). The V end lost 6 bases, the J end lost 4 bases, and 9 bases lay between the germline ends. This CDR3 region has 12 residues. This CDR3 reads CASRRGAETQYF. For the CDR3, the DNA is TGTGCCAGCAGACGCGGGGCAGAGACCCAGTACTTC.

This chain connects TRBV2 to TRBJ1-5, with TRBD1 matching over 9 bases. The CDR3 runs to 13 residues. Looked up from germline, CDR1 is SNHLY and CDR2 is FYNNEI. The ends lost 10 bases at V and 6 bases at J; junction bases unmatched: 7. CDR3 coding DNA: TGTGCCACTAACGACAGGGGGGCTCAGCCCCAGCATTTT. The encoded protein is CATNDRGAQPQHF.

The sample holds many counts of this clonotype. J is TRBJ2-4 and V is TRBV12-3 or TRBV12-4; TRBD1 might be the D (6 bases). V was trimmed by 3 bases and J by 0 bases, leaving 12 bases between them. CDR3 length: 16 amino acids. CDR3 loop: CASSFNRVLAKNIQYF. CDR3 nucleotides: TGTGCCAGCAGTTTTAACAGGGTACTAGCCAAAAACATTCAGTACTTC.